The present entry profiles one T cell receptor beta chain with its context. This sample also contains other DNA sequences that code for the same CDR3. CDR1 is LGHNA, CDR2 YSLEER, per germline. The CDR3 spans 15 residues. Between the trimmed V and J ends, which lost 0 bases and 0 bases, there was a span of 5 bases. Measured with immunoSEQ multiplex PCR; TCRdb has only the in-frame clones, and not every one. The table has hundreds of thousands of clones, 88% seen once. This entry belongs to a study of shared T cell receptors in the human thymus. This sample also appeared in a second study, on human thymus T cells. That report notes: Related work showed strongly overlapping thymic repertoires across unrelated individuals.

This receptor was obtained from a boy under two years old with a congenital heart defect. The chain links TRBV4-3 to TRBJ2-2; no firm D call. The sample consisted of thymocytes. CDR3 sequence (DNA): TGCGCCAGCAGCCAAGATCGAGCGAACACCGGGGAGCTGTTTTTT. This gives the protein CASSQDRANTGELFF.